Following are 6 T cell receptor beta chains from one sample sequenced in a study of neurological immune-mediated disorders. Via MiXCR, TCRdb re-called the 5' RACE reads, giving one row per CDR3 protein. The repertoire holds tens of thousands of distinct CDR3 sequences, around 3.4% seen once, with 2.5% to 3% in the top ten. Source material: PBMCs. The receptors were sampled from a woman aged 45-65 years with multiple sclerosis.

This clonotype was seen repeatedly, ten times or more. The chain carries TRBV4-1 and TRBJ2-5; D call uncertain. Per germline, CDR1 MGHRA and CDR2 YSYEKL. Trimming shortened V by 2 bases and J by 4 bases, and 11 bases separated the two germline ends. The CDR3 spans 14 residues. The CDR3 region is CASSQSSPGETQYF. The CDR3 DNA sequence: TGCGCCAGCAGCCAATCGAGCCCGGGAGAGACCCAGTACTTC.

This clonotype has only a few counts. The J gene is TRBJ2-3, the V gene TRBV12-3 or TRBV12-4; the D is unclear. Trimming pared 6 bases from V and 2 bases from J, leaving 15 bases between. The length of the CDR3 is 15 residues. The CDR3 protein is CASSQPSLVTDTQYF. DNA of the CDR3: TGTGCCAGCAGCCAACCGTCGCTTGTCACAGATACGCAGTATTTT.

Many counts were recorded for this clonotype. The CDR3, as DNA: TGTGCCAGCAGCTACCAATCGGTCGTCACTGAAGCTTTCTTT. Its translation is CASSYQSVVTEAFF. This chain joins TRBV7-2 and TRBJ1-1; D call uncertain. Per the germline V gene, CDR1 is SGHTA and CDR2 is FQGNSA. V lost 4 bases, J lost 4 bases, and 13 bases lay in between. The CDR3 totals 14 residues.

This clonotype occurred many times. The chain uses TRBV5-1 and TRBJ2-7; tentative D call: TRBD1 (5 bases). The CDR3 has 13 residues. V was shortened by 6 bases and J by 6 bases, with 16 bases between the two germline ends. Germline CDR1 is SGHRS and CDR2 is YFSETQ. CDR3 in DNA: TGCGCCAGCACAAGGGGATCGGAAGGCGAGCAGTACTTC. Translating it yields CASTRGSEGEQYF.

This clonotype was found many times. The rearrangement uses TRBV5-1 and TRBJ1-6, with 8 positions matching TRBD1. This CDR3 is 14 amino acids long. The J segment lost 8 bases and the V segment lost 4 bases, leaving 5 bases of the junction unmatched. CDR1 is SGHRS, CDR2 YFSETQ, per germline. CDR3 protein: CASSDGQGHSPLHF. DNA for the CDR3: TGCGCCAGCAGCGACGGACAGGGACATTCACCCCTCCACTTT.

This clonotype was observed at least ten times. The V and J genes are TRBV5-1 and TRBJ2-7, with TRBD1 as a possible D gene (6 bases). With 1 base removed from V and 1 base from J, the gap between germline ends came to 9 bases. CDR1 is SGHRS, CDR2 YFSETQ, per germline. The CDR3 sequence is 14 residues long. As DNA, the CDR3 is TGCGCCAGCAGCTTGCGACAGGCATCCTACGAGCAGTACTTC. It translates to CASSLRQASYEQYF.